This passage covers 23 T cell receptor beta chains from one sample sequenced in a study of long-term antiretroviral therapy in people with HIV. Version v3.0 of the immunoSEQ assay ran at survey level. The table came from immunoSEQ multiplex PCR; TCRdb's copy has only in-frame clones and leaves some out. In the table there are about 36,000 clones, roughly 93% of which are singletons. The specimen was unsorted PBMCs, collected 4.1 years after starting antiretroviral therapy. All receptors come from a woman between 45 and 65 years old with HIV.

CDR3 region: CASSLTKRVNEQFF. For the CDR3, the DNA is TGTGCCAGCAGCTTGACGAAAAGGGTCAATGAGCAGTTCTTC. The chain recombines TRBV5-4 with TRBJ2-1; D uncertain. The CDR3 has 14 amino acids. Trimming left V 1 base short and J 6 bases short, with 11 bases between. Germline V gene sequence: CDR1 SGHNT, CDR2 YYREEE (reference sequence).

The V call is TRBV4-1, the J call TRBJ1-5, with TRBD1 matching 7 bases. With 6 bases clipped from V and 7 bases from J, the junction kept 12 bases outside the gene matches. Germline CDR1 reads MGHRA; CDR2 reads YSYEKL. The CDR3 extends over 15 amino acids. The CDR3 DNA reads TGCGCCAGCAGTGGACGACAGGGAGGGTACCAGCCCCAGCATTTT. It codes for CASSGRQGGYQPQHF.

The chain joins TRBV4-3 to TRBJ2-7; tentatively, D is TRBD2 (5 bases). Germline V gene data show CDR1 as LGHNA and CDR2 as YSLEER. V lost 0 bases and J 7 bases, leaving 13 bases between the germline ends. The length of the CDR3 is 14 residues. CDR3 sequence: CASSQDTRVTEQYF. DNA for the CDR3: TGCGCCAGCAGCCAAGATACTAGGGTTACAGAGCAGTACTTC.

This chain connects TRBV14 to TRBJ1-6, with unresolved D. The CDR3 sequence is 13 residues long. Germline-derived CDR1 and CDR2 are SGHDN and FVKESK. V was clipped by 3 bases and J by 10 bases, with 10 bases between them. CDR3 DNA sequence: TGTGCCAGCAGCCAGGCCCGTCCCTCACCCCTCCACTTT. Translation gives CASSQARPSPLHF.

In its sample, this clone was seen once. V is TRBV7-9 and J is TRBJ1-1; a weak D match, TRBD1 (6 bases). The germline CDR1 and CDR2 sequences are SEHNR and FQNEAQ (reference sequence). This CDR3 spans 14 amino acids. The V gene lost 5 bases and the J gene lost 7 bases, with 17 bases spanning the gap. DNA for the CDR3: TGTGCCAGCAGCCCCCGGACAGACCATAGTGAAGCTTTCTTT. Its translation: CASSPRTDHSEAFF.

J is TRBJ2-2 and V is TRBV4-1; no definite D call. The V end lost 1 base, the J end lost 4 bases, and 10 bases lay between the germline ends. Germline CDR1 MGHRA, CDR2 YSYEKL. The CDR3 contains 15 residues. The CDR3 region has the DNA TGCGCCAGCAGCCAAGTACAGAGTGTCACCGGGGAGCTGTTTTTT. This translates into CASSQVQSVTGELFF.

This clone came up once. V gene TRBV6-6 combines with J gene TRBJ2-3; D is ambiguous. Germline V gives CDR1 MNHNY, CDR2 SVGAGI (reference sequence). Trimming took off 5 bases at V and 2 bases at J, with 2 bases between the two ends. The CDR3 runs 11 residues. The CDR3 region has the DNA TGTGCCAGCAGTAACACAGATACGCAGTATTTT. Translation: CASSNTDTQYF.

Only one count was recorded for this clone. Mismatch with germline at one junction end may stem from a read error. CDR3 in DNA: TGTGCTAGCAGCCCCACAGGGGCTGGAAACACCATATATTTT. Its translation is CASSPTGAGNTIYF. The chain joins TRBV7-7 to TRBJ1-3; 7 nucleotides agree with TRBD1. CDR3 size: 14 residues. The germline gives CDR1 SSHAT, CDR2 FNYEAQ (reference sequence).

The gene calls are TRBV11-3 and TRBJ2-5, with D perhaps TRBD2 (7 bases). The CDR3 extends over 18 amino acids. Trimming removed 1 base from V and 5 bases from J, with 23 bases in between. Germline V gene sequence: CDR1 SGHNT, CDR2 YENEEA. CDR3 sequence reads: CASSLGAGGGLPLETQYF. The CDR3, as DNA: TGTGCCAGCAGCTTAGGTGCTGGGGGGGGCCTGCCCTTGGAGACCCAGTACTTC.

This clone has just one count. This chain connects TRBV30 to TRBJ1-2; 11 bases agree with TRBD1. The CDR3 is 14 amino acids. V gave up 3 bases and J gave up 7 bases; unmatched junction bases: 7. Per germline, CDR1 GTSNPN and CDR2 SVGIG (reference sequence). The CDR3: CAWRSGQGAGGYTF. The CDR3 bases are TGTGCCTGGAGGTCAGGACAGGGGGCAGGTGGCTACACCTTC.

V gene TRBV29-1 combines with J gene TRBJ2-3; perhaps TRBD1 as D (5 bases). Looked up from germline, CDR1 is SQVTM and CDR2 is ANQGSEA. The CDR3 contains 15 residues. Trimming pared 1 base from V and 4 bases from J, leaving 15 bases between. The CDR3 reads CSVEGHQGGADTQYF. CDR3 nucleotides: TGCAGCGTTGAAGGTCACCAGGGTGGCGCAGATACGCAGTATTTT.

This chain uses TRBV27 with TRBJ1-2; no clear D gene. This CDR3 region has 13 residues. The germline CDR1 and CDR2 sequences are MNHEY and SMNVEV (reference sequence). V was trimmed by 7 bases and J by 0 bases, leaving 9 bases between them. In DNA form, the CDR3 reads TGTGCCAGCAAATCTGGGACTAACTATGGCTACACCTTC. This sequence encodes CASKSGTNYGYTF.

This clone came up once. The chain has TRBV5-1 and TRBJ2-2, with 9 bases aligning to TRBD2. CDR1 is SGHRS and CDR2 is YFSETQ in the germline V gene. V shed 3 bases, J shed 6 bases, and the junction held 18 bases outside the gene matches. CDR3 length equals 19 residues. The CDR3: CASSSPSAGGTRGAGELFF. In DNA form, the CDR3 reads TGCGCCAGCAGCTCCCCCTCAGCGGGGGGAACAAGGGGGGCCGGGGAGCTGTTTTTT.

The CDR3 region is CSVPGGYTF. CDR3 nucleotides: TGCAGTGTACCGGGTGGCTACACCTTC. The J gene is TRBJ1-2, the V gene TRBV20-1; D is ambiguous. V lost 7 bases to trimming and J lost 7 bases, with 7 bases between them. The CDR3 has 9 residues. Per germline, CDR1 DFQATT and CDR2 SNEGSKA (reference sequence).

The V call is TRBV20-1, the J call TRBJ2-1, with D unclear. The V end lost 3 bases, the J end lost 6 bases, and 6 bases lay between the germline ends. Germline CDR1 reads DFQATT; CDR2 reads SNEGSKA (reference sequence). CDR3 length: 11 amino acids. The CDR3 is CSASSTNEQFF. The CDR3 DNA reads as TGCAGTGCTAGTTCGACCAATGAGCAGTTCTTC.

The V call is TRBV10-3, the J call TRBJ2-3; TRBD2 agrees at 7 bases. J gave up 6 bases and V 8 bases, and 8 bases lay outside the gene matches. The CDR3 spans 13 residues. Germline loops: CDR1 ENHRY, CDR2 SYGVKD. The CDR3 loop is CAILMGGGDTQYF. The CDR3 nucleotides read TGTGCCATCCTTATGGGGGGAGGGGATACGCAGTATTTT.

This chain connects TRBV7-2 to TRBJ2-3, with D tentatively TRBD1 (5 bases). Germline CDR1 is SGHTA and CDR2 is FQGNSA. This CDR3 region has 14 residues. V shed 1 base and J shed 2 bases, with 7 bases lying between them. The chain's CDR3 is CASSLGGYTDTQYF. CDR3 in DNA: TGTGCCAGCAGCTTAGGGGGCTACACAGATACGCAGTATTTT. Drawing the rest from reference TRBV7-2 and TRBJ2-3, the complete variable domain is GAGVSQSPSNKVTEKGKDVELRCDPISGHTALYWYRQSLGQGLEFLIYFQGNSAPDKSGLPSDRFSAERTGGSVSTLTIQRTQQEDSAVYLCASSLGGYTDTQYFGPGTRLTVL.

This sequence joins TRBV5-6 and TRBJ2-3, with a weak D call TRBD1 (5 bases). Germline V CDR1 and CDR2: SGHDT, YYEEEE. With 6 bases removed from V and 0 bases from J, the gap between germline ends came to 14 bases. The CDR3 spans 15 residues. The CDR3 bases are TGTGCCAGCACCCACAGGACCACTAGCACAGATACGCAGTATTTT. The encoded protein is CASTHRTTSTDTQYF.

The CDR3 region is CASSIRGSGNTIYF. The CDR3 DNA is TGTGCCAGCAGCATCAGGGGCTCTGGAAACACCATATATTTT. The V gene is TRBV11-2, the J gene TRBJ1-3; TRBD1 is a possible D gene (6 bases). Germline CDR1 and CDR2: SGHAT and FQNNGV. V gave up 5 bases and J gave up 0 bases, with 8 bases separating them. This CDR3 has 14 residues.

This clone came up a few times. The genes are TRBV6-9 and TRBJ2-3; unclear D gene. In germline, CDR1 is MNHGY, CDR2 SVAAGI. Trimming cost V 9 bases and J 4 bases, with 8 bases left between them. The CDR3 covers 11 residues. The CDR3 reads CASRFSDTQYF. The CDR3 region has the DNA TGTGCCAGTCGGTTTTCAGATACGCAGTATTTT.

The J gene is TRBJ2-5, the V gene TRBV9; D is tentatively TRBD1 or TRBD2 (5 bases each). The CDR3 sequence is 16 residues long. The V end lost 0 bases, the J end lost 2 bases, and 14 bases lay between the germline ends. The germline V gene has CDR1 SGDLS and CDR2 YYNGEE. The chain's CDR3 is CASSVGPGTGQETQYF. The DNA for the CDR3 is TGTGCCAGCAGCGTAGGTCCAGGGACGGGGCAAGAGACCCAGTACTTC. Full variable domain (missing parts from reference TRBV9 and TRBJ2-5): DSGVTQTPKHLITATGQRVTLRCSPRSGDLSVYWYQQSLDQGLQFLIQYYNGEERAKGNILERFSAQQFPDLHSELNLSSLELGDSALYFCASSVGPGTGQETQYFGPGTRLLVL.

This chain links TRBV19 with TRBJ1-1; weak D call: TRBD1 (5 bases). The CDR3 runs to 12 residues. The germline V gene encodes CDR1 LNHDA and CDR2 SQIVND (reference sequence). Trimming left V 8 bases short and J 4 bases short, with 11 bases between. CDR3 in DNA: TGTGCCAGTGGGACGGGGGGCACTGAAGCTTTCTTT. This encodes CASGTGGTEAFF.

The chain employs TRBV11-2 and TRBJ2-5, with 7 bases that match TRBD2. The CDR3 extends over 13 amino acids. Per germline, CDR1 SGHAT and CDR2 FQNNGV. V lost 3 bases to trimming and J lost 5 bases; unmatched junction nucleotides: 3. The CDR3 DNA is TGTGCCAGCAGCTTTCGGGGGGTGGAGACCCAGTACTTC. Translation gives CASSFRGVETQYF.